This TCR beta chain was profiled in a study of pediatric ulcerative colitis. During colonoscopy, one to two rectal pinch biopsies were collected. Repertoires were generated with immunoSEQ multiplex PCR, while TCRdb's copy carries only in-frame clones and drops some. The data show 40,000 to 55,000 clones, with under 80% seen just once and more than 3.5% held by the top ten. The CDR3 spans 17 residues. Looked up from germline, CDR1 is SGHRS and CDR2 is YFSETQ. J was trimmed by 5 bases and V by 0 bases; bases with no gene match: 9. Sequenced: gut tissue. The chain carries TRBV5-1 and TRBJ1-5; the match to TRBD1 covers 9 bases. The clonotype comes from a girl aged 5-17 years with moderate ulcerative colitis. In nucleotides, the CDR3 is TGCGCCAGCAGCTTGGCCCCGGGACAGGGTAGGGATCAGCCCCAGCATTTT. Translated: CASSLAPGQGRDQPQHF.